This T cell receptor beta chain was captured in a study of blood T cell repertoires in COVID-19. Turning to the study itself: T cells, B-cell-depleted T cells, or PBMCs supplied cDNA or gDNA.

Assay used: immunoSEQ multiplex PCR; TCRdb lists only in-frame clones, some missing. The sample has about 85,000 clones, roughly 82% seen once. Germline values: CDR1 SGHRS, CDR2 YFSETQ. This CDR3 has 15 residues. V gave up 3 bases and J gave up 4 bases, with 14 bases separating them. The receptor's source is a woman older than 75 with acute or convalescent COVID-19. The chain links TRBV5-1 to TRBJ2-1; D might be TRBD1 (6 bases). The sample was peripheral blood. CDR3 DNA: TGCGCCAGCAGCTCCACCGGGACAAAATACAATGAGCAGTTCTTC. Translation: CASSSTGTKYNEQFF.